This T cell receptor beta chain was documented in a study of response to subunit inactivated influenza vaccine. Broader study findings: Few additional T cells are recruited per seasonal influenza vaccination, authors suggested.

A few counts support this clonotype. Its antigen is unknown. The CDR3 runs to 14 residues. The germline V gene has CDR1 MNHNS and CDR2 SASEGT. The V and J ends lost 3 bases and 0 bases, in that order; junction bases with no gene match: 0. Each CDR3 protein gets one entry after TCRdb re-called the RT-PCR reads with MiXCR. The data show about 800,000 distinct CDR3 sequences, 20% to 25% seen once. This chain links TRBV6-1 with TRBJ1-2; 8 bases are a match to TRBD1. This material consisted of PBMCs from blood, taken about 5 days after vaccination. This clonotype originated in a man between 50 and 59 years old who received an inactivated influenza vaccine. CDR3: CASSDRGPNYGYTF. The CDR3 nucleotides are TGTGCCAGCAGTGACAGGGGGCCTAACTATGGCTACACCTTC.